This entry lists 14 T cell receptor beta chains sequenced from one sample in a study of graft-versus-host responses after intestinal transplantation. Measured with immunoSEQ multiplex PCR; TCRdb has only the in-frame clones, and not every one. The sample records tens of thousands of clones, around 93% being singletons. The antigens for these receptors are not known. This material consisted of unstimulated CD8+ T cells sorted from spleen or lymph node cells, taken before intestinal transplant. The receptors come from a human donor who received an intestinal transplant.

CDR3 DNA sequence: TGTGCCAGCAGCGGGGGGACAGGGAACTACGAGCAGTACTTC. Amino acid sequence: CASSGGTGNYEQYF. The J gene is TRBJ2-7, the V gene TRBV5-6; 9 nucleotides agree with TRBD1. Germline loops: CDR1 SGHDT, CDR2 YYEEEE. V gave up 4 bases and J gave up 3 bases; unmatched junction bases: 5. The length of the CDR3 is 14 residues.

This chain uses TRBV4-3 with TRBJ2-7, with D hard to call. V was pared by 0 bases and J by 6 bases, with 12 bases between. The CDR3 sequence is 14 residues long. Germline CDR1 reads LGHNA; CDR2 reads YSLEER. This CDR3 is CASSQDTQALEQYF. The CDR3 nucleotides read TGCGCCAGCAGCCAAGATACCCAGGCCCTCGAGCAGTACTTC.

The rearrangement uses TRBV11-3 and TRBJ2-1; D not certain. The CDR3 consists of 12 residues. CDR1 and CDR2 (germline): SGHNT, YENEEA. V was shortened by 8 bases and J by 6 bases, with 11 bases between the two germline ends. The CDR3 nucleotides read TGTGCCAGCTGGGCAGATCCCAATGAGCAGTTCTTC. Residues: CASWADPNEQFF.

This clone was seen just once. The rearrangement uses TRBV30 and TRBJ1-1; the D gene is possibly TRBD1 (5 bases). CDR1 and CDR2 (germline): GTSNPN, SVGIG (reference sequence). The CDR3 is 16 residues long. Trimming took off 2 bases at V and 0 bases at J, with 16 bases between the two ends. CDR3 sequence: CAWSISAGGMNTEAFF. In nucleotides, the CDR3 is TGTGCCTGGAGTATTTCCGCGGGGGGTATGAACACTGAAGCTTTCTTT.

The chain carries TRBV27 and TRBJ1-2, with D hard to call. V was shortened by 6 bases and J by 8 bases, with 13 bases between the two germline ends. The CDR3 totals 12 residues. The germline V gene has CDR1 MNHEY and CDR2 SMNVEV (reference sequence). CDR3 residues: CASSIKGGGYTF. The CDR3 bases are TGTGCCAGCAGCATAAAAGGAGGCGGCTACACCTTC.

This sequence joins TRBV7-9 and TRBJ1-1; TRBD1 agrees at 11 bases. The junction had 12 bases not matched to a gene; V was cut back by 4 bases and J by 8 bases. From germline, CDR1 is SEHNR and CDR2 FQNEAQ (reference sequence). This CDR3 contains 16 residues. The chain's CDR3 is CASSSPPGTGGIEAFF. CDR3 DNA sequence: TGTGCCAGCAGCTCCCCACCAGGGACAGGGGGTATAGAAGCTTTCTTT. Combining the CDR3 with reference TRBV7-9 and TRBJ1-1 gives the whole variable domain DTGVSQNPRHKITKRGQNVTFRCDPISEHNRLYWYRQTLGQGPEFLTYFQNEAQLEKSRLLSDRFSAERPKGSFSTLEIQRTEQGDSAMYLCASSSPPGTGGIEAFFGQGTRLTVV.

The V gene is TRBV27, the J gene TRBJ2-1; no clear D gene. Germline V lookup: CDR1 MNHEY, CDR2 SMNVEV (reference sequence). With 7 bases removed from V and 0 bases from J, the gap between germline ends came to 7 bases. The CDR3 contains 13 residues. The CDR3 DNA is TGTGCCAGCATAGGCGGCTCCTACAATGAGCAGTTCTTC. It is translated as CASIGGSYNEQFF.

The rearrangement links TRBV21-1 to TRBJ2-7; the D call in the table, TRBD1, was not verified against the DNA. TRBV21-1 is recorded as a pseudogene. The CDR3 has 15 amino acids. The CDR3 spells CASSNPGHQTYEQYF. The CDR3 DNA is TGTGCCAGCAGCAACCCGGGACATCAGACGTACGAGCAGTACTTC.

This chain uses TRBV25-1 with TRBJ1-2; the match to TRBD1 covers 8 bases. CDR1 is MGHDK, CDR2 SYGVNS, per germline. J gave up 8 bases and V 4 bases, and 9 bases lay outside the gene matches. This CDR3 spans 14 amino acids. The CDR3 nucleotides read TGTGCCAGCAGTGTGTCCAGGACAGGGCGGGGCTACACCTTC. Translating gives CASSVSRTGRGYTF.

This rearrangement joins TRBV19 to TRBJ1-2, with D tentatively TRBD1 (5 bases). This CDR3 is built from 13 residues. Germline V gene sequence: CDR1 LNHDA, CDR2 SQIVND (reference sequence). The V end lost 4 bases, the J end lost 8 bases, and 14 bases lay between the germline ends. CDR3 nucleotides: TGTGCCAGTAGTAGAGGAGACAGTGTGGGCTACACCTTC. Its translation: CASSRGDSVGYTF.

The chain joins TRBV27 to TRBJ1-2, with D perhaps TRBD1 (6 bases). The CDR3 covers 11 residues. V lost 10 bases, J lost 7 bases, and 13 bases lay in between. Germline CDR1 MNHEY, CDR2 SMNVEV (reference sequence). The CDR3 here is CATWGGVGYTF. The CDR3 DNA reads as TGTGCCACTTGGGGGGGCGTTGGCTACACCTTC.

V gene TRBV27 combines with J gene TRBJ1-5; TRBD1 matches 8 bases. The J segment lost 2 bases and the V segment lost 5 bases, leaving 8 bases of the junction unmatched. The CDR3 length is 16 residues. Per the germline V gene, CDR1 is MNHEY and CDR2 is SMNVEV (reference sequence). This chain's CDR3 is CASSPGTGVRNQPQHF. The CDR3 nucleotides read TGTGCCAGCAGTCCAGGGACAGGAGTTCGCAATCAGCCCCAGCATTTT.

The rearrangement uses TRBV11-2 and TRBJ1-3, with a weak D call TRBD1 (6 bases). Germline CDR1 reads SGHAT; CDR2 reads FQNNGV. V lost 0 bases and J 6 bases, leaving 18 bases between the germline ends. The CDR3 is made up of 17 amino acids. CDR3 protein: CASSLDRGALVTNTIYF. The DNA of the CDR3 is TGTGCCAGCAGCTTAGATCGGGGGGCCCTGGTGACAAACACCATATATTTT.

CDR3 sequence: CASSPIARQAYFF. In DNA form, the CDR3 reads TGTGCCAGCAGCCCGATAGCCCGACAGGCGTATTTCTTT. The chain couples TRBV14 to TRBJ1-1, with TRBD1 as a possible D gene (6 bases). The CDR3 totals 13 residues. Germline CDR1 is SGHDN and CDR2 is FVKESK. V was cut by 4 bases and J by 13 bases, with 19 bases left in between.